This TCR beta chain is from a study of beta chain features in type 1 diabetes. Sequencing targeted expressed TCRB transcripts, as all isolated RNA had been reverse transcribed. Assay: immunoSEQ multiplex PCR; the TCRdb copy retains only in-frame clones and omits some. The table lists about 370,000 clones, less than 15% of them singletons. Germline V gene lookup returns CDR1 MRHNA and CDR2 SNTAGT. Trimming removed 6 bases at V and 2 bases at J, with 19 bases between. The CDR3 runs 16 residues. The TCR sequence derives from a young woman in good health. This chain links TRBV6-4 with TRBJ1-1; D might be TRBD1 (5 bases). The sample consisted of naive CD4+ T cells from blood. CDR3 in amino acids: CASRHDESTANTEAFF. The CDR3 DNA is TGTGCCAGCAGACACGACGAATCGACAGCAAACACTGAAGCTTTCTTT.